Shown below are 27 T cell receptor beta chains from a single sample sequenced in a study of T-cell reconstitution after alpha-beta-depleted transplantation in children. A library of TCRbeta sequences, prepared with unique molecular identifiers, was generated. One entry per CDR3 protein results from TCRdb running MiXCR on the PCR reads. The table lists about 590,000 distinct CDR3 sequences, approximately 12% of them singletons, with 2% to 2.5% in the top ten. The starting material was PBMCs, mostly from graft donor cells, obtained 360 days after TCRalphabeta/CD19-depleted stem cell transplant. All receptors come from a male patient younger than 18 who had a stem cell transplant for acute myeloid leukemia, so the T cells may come from the graft donor.

V and J are TRBV2 and TRBJ2-2, with 7 bases fitting TRBD1. V shed 8 bases, J shed 6 bases, and the junction held 12 bases outside the gene matches. Germline V CDR1 and CDR2: SNHLY, FYNNEI. The CDR3 sequence is 15 residues long. CDR3 loop: CASGGDRVGAGELFF. DNA for the CDR3: TGTGCCAGCGGGGGCGACAGGGTCGGGGCCGGGGAGCTGTTTTTT.

This clonotype was recorded a few times. The J gene is TRBJ2-4, the V gene TRBV15; TRBD2 is a possible D gene (6 bases). Germline CDR1 reads LNHNV; CDR2 reads YYDKDF (reference sequence). The CDR3 runs to 15 residues. V lost 3 bases to trimming and J lost 1 base, with 10 bases between them. In nucleotides, the CDR3 is TGTGCCACCAGCAGGGGGAGGAGGGCCAAAAACATTCAGTACTTC. Encoded protein: CATSRGRRAKNIQYF.

This clonotype was picked up many times. The V gene is TRBV4-3, the J gene TRBJ1-1; TRBD1 matches 7 bases. The germline CDR1 and CDR2 sequences are LGHNA and YSLEER. The CDR3 extends over 15 amino acids. Trimming removed 0 bases from V and 3 bases from J; junction bases left unmatched: 4. CDR3 sequence (DNA): TGCGCCAGCAGCCAAGAACAGGGGCGTTACACTGAAGCTTTCTTT. Translating it yields CASSQEQGRYTEAFF.

The rearrangement links TRBV20-1 to TRBJ2-5; 14 bases align to TRBD2. This CDR3 spans 18 amino acids. The V gene's germline CDR1 is DFQATT and CDR2 SNEGSKA (reference sequence). The V segment lost 3 bases and the J segment 0 bases; nucleotides outside the gene matches: 9. CDR3 nucleotides: TGCAGTGCTAGCCGGGGACTAGCGGGAGCTGGTCACCAAGAGACCCAGTACTTC. This translates into CSASRGLAGAGHQETQYF.

This clonotype has a handful of counts. V and J are TRBV11-2 and TRBJ2-2; D is possibly TRBD2 (6 bases). This CDR3 has 14 residues. Between the trimmed V and J ends, which lost 4 bases and 4 bases, there was a span of 10 bases. CDR1 and CDR2 (germline): SGHAT, FQNNGV. This chain's CDR3 is CASSWGLLTGELFF. In DNA form, the CDR3 reads TGTGCCAGCAGCTGGGGACTCCTCACCGGGGAGCTGTTTTTT.

This clonotype was found many times. The rearrangement uses TRBV12-3 or TRBV12-4 and TRBJ2-1, with 11 positions matching TRBD2. The CDR3 loop spans 15 amino acids. The J segment lost 4 bases and the V segment lost 7 bases, leaving 6 bases of the junction unmatched. The CDR3 here is CASTNLAGGYNEQFF. Here the CDR3 DNA reads TGTGCCAGCACAAACCTAGCGGGAGGATACAATGAGCAGTTCTTC.

The V call is TRBV7-2, the J call TRBJ1-6; possibly TRBD1 for D (5 bases). The ends were cut back, 2 bases at V and 8 bases at J, with 16 bases in the middle. CDR3 length: 16 amino acids. Germline V gives CDR1 SGHTA, CDR2 FQGNSA. The CDR3 sequence is CASSLKWGGVHSPLHF. The DNA of the CDR3 is TGTGCCAGCAGCTTAAAGTGGGGGGGTGTGCATTCACCCCTCCACTTT.

The V and J genes are TRBV20-1 and TRBJ2-1; 10 bases align to TRBD2. Trimming at V came to 0 bases and at J to 9 bases, leaving 14 bases not matched to a gene. The CDR3 runs 17 residues. CDR1 and CDR2 (germline): DFQATT, SNEGSKA (reference sequence). As DNA, the CDR3 is TGCAGTGCTAGAGATCGGATAGCGGGAGGAGTTAGGGGTGAGCAGTTCTTC. It is translated as CSARDRIAGGVRGEQFF.

This clonotype was found a few times. This chain uses TRBV13 with TRBJ2-7; D call uncertain. CDR3 size: 14 residues. Germline V CDR1 and CDR2: PRHDT, FYEKMQ (reference sequence). Trimming took off 5 bases at V and 4 bases at J, with 15 bases between the two ends. CDR3 loop: CASSPRLGEYEQYF. The CDR3 DNA follows: TGTGCCAGCAGCCCCCGACTGGGCGAGTACGAGCAGTACTTC.

This clonotype was seen a handful of times. V usage is TRBV29-1 and J usage is TRBJ1-2; D uncertain. The CDR3 sequence is 12 residues long. The V gene lost 4 bases and the J gene lost 3 bases, with 9 bases spanning the gap. Germline CDR1 is SQVTM and CDR2 is ANQGSEA. In DNA form, the CDR3 reads TGCAGCGTTGGCCGCCGGGACTATGGCTACACCTTC. This encodes CSVGRRDYGYTF.

The chain recombines TRBV5-1 with TRBJ2-5; D is undetermined. Germline V CDR1 and CDR2: SGHRS, YFSETQ. Between the trimmed V and J ends, which lost 0 bases and 3 bases, there was a span of 6 bases. The CDR3 sequence is 13 residues long. CDR3 loop: CASSLDGKETQYF. The DNA of the CDR3 is TGCGCCAGCAGCTTGGACGGAAAAGAGACCCAGTACTTC.

This clonotype was found a few times. CDR3 sequence (DNA): TGCAGTGCTAGAGAGGAAAGCCTTCTGGGTATCTACGAGCAGTACTTC. Translating it yields CSAREESLLGIYEQYF. The V gene is TRBV20-1, the J gene TRBJ2-7, with no clear D. Trimming cost V 0 bases and J 3 bases, with 18 bases left between them. CDR1 DFQATT and CDR2 SNEGSKA come from the germline V gene (reference sequence). The CDR3 sequence is 16 residues long.

This clonotype was observed a few times. The chain recombines TRBV3-1 with TRBJ2-5; the match to TRBD2 covers 14 bases. The CDR3 length is 16 residues. V dropped 4 bases and J dropped 9; count of bases not matched to a gene: 10. Germline V gene data show CDR1 as LGHDT and CDR2 as YNNKEL (reference sequence). The CDR3 is CASSLTGLAGDGAQYF. The CDR3 DNA follows: TGTGCCAGCAGCCTAACGGGACTAGCGGGAGATGGGGCCCAGTACTTC.

There are a few counts of this clonotype. The CDR3 spells CASSQGQGGGNEQFF. The DNA of the CDR3 is TGCGCCAGCAGCCAAGGGCAGGGAGGGGGCAATGAGCAGTTCTTC. The V gene is TRBV4-3, the J gene TRBJ2-1; maybe TRBD2 (7 bases). The CDR3 extends over 15 amino acids. The germline V gene encodes CDR1 LGHNA and CDR2 YSLEER. Trimming left V 1 base short and J 6 bases short, with 13 bases between.

In its sample, this clonotype was seen once. V is TRBV20-1 and J is TRBJ1-6, with D maybe TRBD1 (6 bases). In germline, CDR1 is DFQATT, CDR2 SNEGSKA (reference sequence). Trimming shortened V by 3 bases and J by 8 bases, and 14 bases separated the two germline ends. This CDR3 is built from 14 residues. In DNA form, the CDR3 reads TGCAGTGCTAGTCCCGGGACACCCGATTCACCCCTCCACTTT. As protein: CSASPGTPDSPLHF.

DNA for the CDR3: TGCAGCTACTACAGGGGTGAGACCCAGTACTTC. It codes for CSYYRGETQYF. The chain joins TRBV29-1 to TRBJ2-5; 7 bases match TRBD1. V was clipped by 8 bases and J by 5 bases; unmatched bases: 5. Per the germline V gene, CDR1 is SQVTM and CDR2 is ANQGSEA. The CDR3 has 11 residues.

This clonotype was recorded at least ten times. The chain uses TRBV20-1 and TRBJ1-5, with no clear D. CDR3 length equals 14 residues. The ends were cut back, 3 bases at V and 4 bases at J, with 13 bases in the middle. Germline CDR1 reads DFQATT; CDR2 reads SNEGSKA (reference sequence). The DNA for the CDR3 is TGCAGTGCTAGTGCCTGGGGTACAAATCAGCCCCAGCATTTT. This translates into CSASAWGTNQPQHF.

The table lists this clonotype with many counts. The chain joins TRBV20-1 to TRBJ1-1; no clear D. Trimming cost V 3 bases and J 5 bases, with 16 bases left between them. There are 14 residues in the CDR3. CDR1 DFQATT and CDR2 SNEGSKA come from the germline V gene (reference sequence). The CDR3 DNA reads as TGCAGTGCTAGTAGTTGGGCGCTTGAGACTGAAGCTTTCTTT. Translation gives CSASSWALETEAFF.

J is TRBJ1-4 and V is TRBV28, with 8 bases lining up with TRBD1. Germline assignment: CDR1 MDHEN and CDR2 SYDVKM. The CDR3 covers 15 residues. Germline trimming cut 6 bases from V and 8 bases from J; bases unmatched to any gene: 11. The CDR3 bases are TGTGCCAGCAGGACAGGGGTGGATGTTCGGGAAAAACTGTTTTTT. Residues: CASRTGVDVREKLFF.

V is TRBV20-1 and J is TRBJ2-2; D is unclear. Per germline, CDR1 DFQATT and CDR2 SNEGSKA (reference sequence). Trimming removed 3 bases at V and 6 bases at J, with 8 bases between. The CDR3 is 12 residues long. CDR3 bases: TGCAGTGCTAGCCCTGTTCCCGGGGAGCTGTTTTTT. This codes for CSASPVPGELFF.

This clonotype was counted only a few times. This chain's CDR3 is CASSYDSPSLDYEQYF. CDR3 coding DNA: TGTGCCAGCAGTTACGACAGCCCATCTCTGGATTACGAGCAGTACTTC. V gene TRBV6-2 or TRBV6-3 combines with J gene TRBJ2-7; D might be TRBD1 (5 bases). The germline V gene encodes CDR1 MNHEY and CDR2 SVGEGT. The CDR3 contains 16 residues. The V end lost 2 bases, the J end lost 4 bases, and 18 bases lay between the germline ends.

Ten or more counts support this clonotype. The chain uses TRBV6-5 and TRBJ2-1; 7 bases are shared with TRBD2. Trimming took 6 bases from V and 3 from J; bases not matched to a gene: 2. The CDR3 loop spans 13 amino acids. From germline, CDR1 is MNHEY and CDR2 SVGAGI. For the CDR3, the DNA is TGTGCCAGCAGACGGGACTACTACAATGAGCAGTTCTTC. It yields the protein CASRRDYYNEQFF.

This clonotype was found a few times. This chain links TRBV28 with TRBJ2-7, with D tentatively TRBD1 (5 bases). Trimming pared 4 bases from V and 2 bases from J, leaving 12 bases between. CDR1 is MDHEN, CDR2 SYDVKM, per germline. CDR3 length: 14 amino acids. For the CDR3, the DNA is TGTGCCAGCAGTTCGAATCGGACACCCTACGAGCAGTACTTC. Translated, it gives CASSSNRTPYEQYF.

This clonotype has at least ten counts. The chain combines TRBV10-3 with TRBJ2-1; 9 nucleotides align to TRBD2. This CDR3 contains 14 residues. CDR1 and CDR2 (germline): ENHRY, SYGVKD. The J segment lost 2 bases and the V segment lost 11 bases, leaving 7 bases of the junction unmatched. The CDR3 sequence: CASLAGRTYNEQFF. CDR3 bases: TGTGCCTCCCTAGCGGGGCGAACCTACAATGAGCAGTTCTTC.

The sample holds many counts of this clonotype. The chain couples TRBV10-3 to TRBJ2-3; TRBD2 matches 9 bases. In germline, CDR1 is ENHRY, CDR2 SYGVKD. With 0 bases clipped from V and 3 bases from J, the junction kept 4 bases outside the gene matches. The CDR3 spans 16 residues. The DNA of the CDR3 is TGTGCCATCAGTGAGTCGGTAGCGGGAGAAACAGATACGCAGTATTTT. Residues: CAISESVAGETDTQYF.

V and J are TRBV20-1 and TRBJ2-5; TRBD2 matches 8 bases. Looked up from germline, CDR1 is DFQATT and CDR2 is SNEGSKA (reference sequence). The V gene end was trimmed by 6 bases and the J gene end by 7 bases; junction bases not matched to a gene: 16. CDR3 size: 15 residues. DNA for the CDR3: TGCAGTGCCCCCCCGGCACTAGCGGTCCCTTTGACCCAGTACTTC. Translated, it gives CSAPPALAVPLTQYF.

The J gene is TRBJ2-5, the V gene TRBV12-3 or TRBV12-4; D is undetermined. This CDR3 is built from 14 residues. V gave up 2 bases and J gave up 2 bases, with 9 bases separating them. In DNA, the CDR3 is TGTGCCAGCAGTTTAATAGGGTTTCAAGAGACCCAGTACTTC. It codes for CASSLIGFQETQYF.